This T cell receptor (beta chain) stems from a study of blood T cell repertoires in COVID-19. Overall study: COVID-19 samples from acute and convalescent phases originated in the United States, Italy and Spain. Sources were T cells, B-cell-depleted T cells, or PBMCs; the material itself was cDNA or gDNA.

In the source study's methods: Reference gene primers were amplified, and this amplification served to estimate nucleated cell counts. The data were produced by immunoSEQ multiplex PCR, yet TCRdb's version contains in-frame clones alone and is incomplete. V and J calls and clone size are as listed in that table; D and trimming were resolved from the DNA. There are roughly 570,000 clones in the sample; 70% to 90% occur only once, and roughly 7.3% lies in the top ten. Seattle's enrolled individuals joined amid active infection and were then monitored longitudinally. The CDR3 runs to 14 residues. CDR1 ENHRY and CDR2 SYGVKD come from the germline V gene. V shed 2 bases and J 12 bases; nucleotides not matched to a gene: 11.

Specimen: peripheral blood. This chain joins TRBV10-3 and TRBJ1-2; 8 bases are shared with TRBD1. The TCR sequence derives from a woman aged 45 to 65 with COVID-19, enrolled during active disease. In DNA, the CDR3 is TGTGCCATCAGTGAGGGTGGGACAGGTACAATTAACACCTTC. Protein product: CAISEGGTGTINTF.